This T cell receptor beta chain emerged from a study of persistence of HIV-infected CD4 T cells. The immunoSEQ assay was version 4, run in survey mode. Profiled with immunoSEQ multiplex PCR; TCRdb holds only in-frame clones, not every one. The repertoire holds roughly 48,000 clones, 88% seen once, with 0.47% in the top ten. Cells were stimulated nonspecifically with anti-CD3/anti-CD28 magnetic beads. Sorting selected CD4+ T cells upregulating both CD40 ligand and CD69. This CDR3 has 15 amino acids. Germline values: CDR1 SGDLS, CDR2 YYNGEE. Trimming pared 0 bases from V and 2 bases from J, leaving 11 bases between. Comments on this clone: The antigen is unknown.

The sequence was obtained from an adult woman with HIV who was CMV-seropositive. The source material was CD4+ T cells sorted from PBMCs after approximately 18-hour stimulation, sampled from a patient who received antiretroviral therapy. This chain uses TRBV9 with TRBJ2-5, with a tentative D call TRBD2 (6 bases). DNA for the CDR3: TGTGCCAGCAGCGTAGGTATAGCGGAGCAAGAGACCCAGTACTTC. As protein: CASSVGIAEQETQYF.